A single sample is the source of the 8 T cell receptor beta chains below, sequenced in a study of T cell repertoires in cytomegalovirus infection. One entry per CDR3 protein, called by TCRdb with MiXCR from the reads. The sample lists around 170,000 distinct CDR3 sequences, around 15% occurring once. The sequenced material came from PBMCs. These receptors were obtained from a human donor in good health (CMV status not recorded). Some clones in this sample may be carry-over from other donors' samples.

About this clonotype itself: Since the CDR3 does not end with the conserved phenylalanine or tryptophan, this likely comes from a read error. It is unclear where the CDR3 begins or ends on the DNA, so no DNA is shown, and the CDR3 is as TCRdb lists it. The V and J genes are TRBV7-9 and TRBJ1-3. CDR1 is SEHNR, CDR2 FQNEAQ, per germline (reference sequence). A total of 11 residues make up the CDR3, ends included. The CDR3: CASSLDLVEVT.

The rearrangement joins TRBV29-1 to TRBJ1-1; the match to TRBD1 covers 8 bases. In germline, CDR1 is SQVTM, CDR2 ANQGSEA. Trimming at V came to 5 bases and at J to 3 bases, leaving 11 bases not matched to a gene. This CDR3 has 15 residues. CDR3 coding DNA: TGCAGCGTTTCCATAGGGCAGGGGGCGCACACTGAAGCTTTCTTT. It encodes CSVSIGQGAHTEAFF.

The DNA for the CDR3 is TGTGCCAGCAGGCGGACAGGGGCAGATACGCAGTATTTT. As protein: CASRRTGADTQYF. The genes are TRBV6-4 and TRBJ2-3, with 9 nucleotides matching TRBD1. With 6 bases clipped from V and 4 bases from J, the junction kept 2 bases outside the gene matches. Germline values: CDR1 MRHNA, CDR2 SNTAGT. The CDR3 length is 13 residues.

This clonotype was picked up a small number of times. The V and J genes are TRBV7-9 and TRBJ2-7; 7 nucleotides align to TRBD1. The CDR3 runs to 12 residues. Germline V gene lookup returns CDR1 SEHNR and CDR2 FQNEAQ (reference sequence). Trimming at V came to 3 bases and at J to 6 bases, leaving 2 bases not matched to a gene. Written as DNA, the CDR3 is TGTGCCAGCAGCTTTAGGGGGCGCGAGCAGTACTTC. It yields the protein CASSFRGREQYF. The entire variable domain, with the rest obtained from reference TRBV7-9 and TRBJ2-7, is as follows: DTGVSQNPRHKITKRGQNVTFRCDPISEHNRLYWYRQTLGQGPEFLTYFQNEAQLEKSRLLSDRFSAERPKGSFSTLEIQRTEQGDSAMYLCASSFRGREQYFGPGTRLTVT.

This clonotype came up a few times. The chain carries TRBV28 and TRBJ1-5; tentatively, D is TRBD1 (5 bases). V was pared by 7 bases and J by 3 bases, with 13 bases between. This CDR3 spans 14 amino acids. Germline assignment: CDR1 MDHEN and CDR2 SYDVKM. The CDR3 loop is CASISGLLNQPQHF. The DNA for the CDR3 is TGTGCCAGCATATCGGGACTCCTCAATCAGCCCCAGCATTTT.

This rearrangement joins TRBV28 to TRBJ2-7, with 7 bases that match TRBD1. The length of the CDR3 is 16 residues. Trimming at V came to 3 bases and at J to 9 bases, leaving 17 bases not matched to a gene. Germline V gene lookup returns CDR1 MDHEN and CDR2 SYDVKM. The DNA for the CDR3 is TGTGCCAGCAGTTTGCCGGGCCTTGCCCCTTCAGGGGGGCAGTACTTC. Protein product: CASSLPGLAPSGGQYF.

This clonotype was seen ten or more times. The rearrangement joins TRBV7-3 to TRBJ2-1; either TRBD1 or TRBD2 may supply D (5 bases each). The CDR3 has 19 amino acids. V gave up 1 base and J gave up 1 base, with 20 bases separating them. Germline V gene sequence: CDR1 SGHTA, CDR2 FQGTGA. The CDR3 bases are TGTGCCAGCAGCTTAAAGGGCATGGGGGTCTGGGTGTCCTACAATGAGCAGTTCTTC. This encodes CASSLKGMGVWVSYNEQFF.

This clonotype was seen a handful of times. This sequence joins TRBV6-2 or TRBV6-3 and TRBJ2-1; the match to TRBD2 covers 11 bases. The germline V gene encodes CDR1 MNHEY and CDR2 SVGEGT. Trimming took 7 bases from V and 9 from J; bases not matched to a gene: 5. The CDR3 consists of 13 residues. The CDR3 nucleotides read TGTGCCAGCACACTAGCGGGAGTGGGTGAGCAGTTCTTC. Translation gives CASTLAGVGEQFF.